These 25 T cell receptor beta chains were sequenced from one sample in a study of control samples from healthy donors and cancer patients. Some clones are missing from TCRdb's copy, which holds only in-frame ones; the method was immunoSEQ multiplex PCR. The table lists more than 150,000 clones, about 93% of them singletons. The source material was blood. The origin of the receptors is a man between 50 and 59 years old in good health.

This chain links TRBV5-1 with TRBJ2-2, with D perhaps TRBD1 (5 bases). The CDR3 sequence is 14 residues long. V was pared by 4 bases and J by 7 bases, with 14 bases between. Germline V gives CDR1 SGHRS, CDR2 YFSETQ. The CDR3 coding sequence is TGCGCCAGCAGCACCGACAGTAGTGGCGGGGAGCTGTTTTTT. Translation gives CASSTDSSGGELFF.

The V call is TRBV9, the J call TRBJ2-1; D is unresolved. V gave up 5 bases and J gave up 7 bases, with 16 bases separating them. Germline V gives CDR1 SGDLS, CDR2 YYNGEE. The CDR3 extends over 14 amino acids. CDR3 in DNA: TGTGCCAGCAGTATGGGCAAACCTCGTAATGAGCAGTTCTTC. Its translation: CASSMGKPRNEQFF. Based on the CDR3 plus reference TRBV9 and TRBJ2-1, the full variable domain is DSGVTQTPKHLITATGQRVTLRCSPRSGDLSVYWYQQSLDQGLQFLIQYYNGEERAKGNILERFSAQQFPDLHSELNLSSLELGDSALYFCASSMGKPRNEQFFGPGTRLTVL.

The chain recombines TRBV28 with TRBJ2-7, with D maybe TRBD2 (6 bases). V lost 4 bases, J lost 6 bases, and 13 bases lay in between. CDR1 is MDHEN, CDR2 SYDVKM, per germline. There are 13 residues in the CDR3. CDR3 amino acids: CASSSPAGLEQYF. In DNA form, the CDR3 reads TGTGCCAGCAGTTCACCAGCGGGTCTCGAGCAGTACTTC.

The J gene is TRBJ2-4, the V gene TRBV4-2; D is unclear. Trimming removed 4 bases from V and 0 bases from J, with 7 bases in between. The CDR3 contains 14 residues. Per germline, CDR1 LGHNA and CDR2 YNFKEQ. The CDR3 sequence is CASSLEGAKNIQYF. The CDR3 nucleotides are TGTGCCAGCAGCCTCGAAGGAGCCAAAAACATTCAGTACTTC.

This clone was found a few times. The chain recombines TRBV9 with TRBJ2-7; weak D call: TRBD2 (6 bases). The CDR3 length is 17 residues. Germline assignment: CDR1 SGDLS and CDR2 YYNGEE. V was cut by 0 bases and J by 2 bases, with 18 bases left in between. The CDR3 protein is CASSVAPSRLGPYEQYF. The CDR3 bases are TGTGCCAGCAGCGTAGCTCCCTCCCGACTAGGGCCCTACGAGCAGTACTTC.

This chain links TRBV6-6 with TRBJ1-5; the D is unclear. V shed 3 bases and J shed 1 base, with 10 bases lying between them. Germline loops: CDR1 MNHNY, CDR2 SVGAGI (reference sequence). CDR3 size: 15 residues. CDR3 DNA sequence: TGTGCCAGCAGTTATAGAACAAGCAGCAATCAGCCCCAGCATTTT. Encoded protein: CASSYRTSSNQPQHF.

The chain recombines TRBV12-5 with TRBJ1-1, with D hard to call. This CDR3 has 16 residues. Germline V CDR1 and CDR2: LGHNT, FRNRAP. Trimming took 3 bases from V and 4 from J, leaving 18 bases between them. This CDR3 reads CASGFKEGVESTEAFF. For the CDR3, the DNA is TGTGCTAGTGGTTTTAAGGAGGGAGTTGAATCCACTGAAGCTTTCTTT.

The CDR3 reads CASSAISGTQETQYF. The CDR3 nucleotides read TGTGCCAGCTCAGCAATCTCCGGGACTCAAGAGACCCAGTACTTC. The genes are TRBV13 and TRBJ2-5; TRBD2 might be the D (6 bases). Germline assignment: CDR1 PRHDT and CDR2 FYEKMQ (reference sequence). V lost 8 bases and J lost 2, with 18 bases in between. The CDR3 loop spans 15 amino acids.

As DNA, the CDR3 is TGTGCCAGCAGCTCCGGGACTCATCACACAGATACGCAGTATTTT. Residues: CASSSGTHHTDTQYF. The V call is TRBV7-9, the J call TRBJ2-3; the D gene is possibly TRBD2 (6 bases). Trimming cost V 4 bases and J 2 bases, with 13 bases left between them. CDR1 and CDR2 (germline): SEHNR, FQNEAQ (reference sequence). This CDR3 is built from 15 residues.

This sequence joins TRBV19 and TRBJ2-2; 13 bases match TRBD2. Germline loops: CDR1 LNHDA, CDR2 SQIVND (reference sequence). This CDR3 contains 19 residues. V shed 4 bases and J 3 bases; nucleotides not matched to a gene: 11. The CDR3 sequence is CASSRRGLAGVSDTGELFF. The CDR3 DNA reads TGTGCCAGTAGTAGGAGAGGACTAGCGGGAGTTTCGGACACCGGGGAGCTGTTTTTT.

CDR3 bases: TGTGCCAGCAGCTTAGTCAGCGGGATCACCTACGAGCAGTACTTC. Its protein product is CASSLVSGITYEQYF. The rearrangement links TRBV11-2 to TRBJ2-7; TRBD2 matches 7 bases. The CDR3 has 15 residues. With 1 base clipped from V and 2 bases from J, the junction kept 5 bases outside the gene matches. From germline, CDR1 is SGHAT and CDR2 FQNNGV. Full variable domain (remainder filled in from reference TRBV11-2 and TRBJ2-7): EAGVAQSPRYKIIEKRQSVAFWCNPISGHATLYWYQQILGQGPKLLIQFQNNGVVDDSQLPKDRFSAERLKGVDSTLKIQPAKLEDSAVYLCASSLVSGITYEQYFGPGTRLTVT.

This clone was counted once. This chain connects TRBV28 to TRBJ1-5; 7 nucleotides line up with TRBD1. V lost 10 bases and J lost 2; bases outside the gene matches: 11. The CDR3 consists of 15 residues. Germline V CDR1 and CDR2: MDHEN, SYDVKM. CDR3 protein: CATHRGLVGNQPQHF. CDR3 nucleotides: TGTGCCACACACAGGGGACTTGTTGGCAATCAGCCCCAGCATTTT.

This sequence joins TRBV28 and TRBJ2-7, with 8 bases that match TRBD1. Germline V gene lookup returns CDR1 MDHEN and CDR2 SYDVKM. Trimming cost V 5 bases and J 2 bases; bases outside gene matches: 11. The CDR3 runs to 16 residues. CDR3 coding DNA: TGTGCCAGCAGTGCAGGGGGCGCGATGCGGACCTACGAGCAGTACTTC. Encoded protein: CASSAGGAMRTYEQYF. Complete variable domain (other parts from reference TRBV28 and TRBJ2-7): DVKVTQSSRYLVKRTGEKVFLECVQDMDHENMFWYRQDPGLGLRLIYFSYDVKMKEKGDIPEGYSVSREKKERFSLILESASTNQTSMYLCASSAGGAMRTYEQYFGPGTRLTVT.

The chain links TRBV2 to TRBJ2-7, with D hard to call. Germline V lookup: CDR1 SNHLY, CDR2 FYNNEI. This CDR3 comprises 13 residues. Trimming took 6 bases from V and 7 from J, leaving 16 bases between them. The CDR3, as DNA: TGTGCCAGCAGCAACGGGCATATCGGGGAGCAGTACTTC. It codes for CASSNGHIGEQYF. Variable domain in full (rest from reference TRBV2 and TRBJ2-7): EPEVTQTPSHQVTQMGQEVILRCVPISNHLYFYWYRQILGQKVEFLVSFYNNEISEKSEIFDDQFSVERPDGSNFTLKIRSTKLEDSAMYFCASSNGHIGEQYFGPGTRLTVT.

V is TRBV18 and J is TRBJ2-3, with D perhaps matching TRBD2 (7 bases). This CDR3 comprises 16 residues. Per the germline V gene, CDR1 is KGHSH and CDR2 is LQKENI. The ends were cut back, 2 bases at V and 3 bases at J, with 15 bases in the middle. CDR3 loop: CASSPLSGGQTDTQYF. As DNA, the CDR3 is TGTGCCAGCTCACCATTGTCCGGGGGGCAGACAGATACGCAGTATTTT.

The CDR3 region is CASSPITATNTEAFF. CDR3 DNA: TGTGCCAGCTCACCTATCACAGCTACCAACACTGAAGCTTTCTTT. The V gene is TRBV18, the J gene TRBJ1-1, with D uncertain. The CDR3 is 15 amino acids. The germline gives CDR1 KGHSH, CDR2 LQKENI. V shed 3 bases and J shed 2 bases, with 13 bases lying between them.

This chain connects TRBV6-5 to TRBJ2-7; maybe TRBD2 (6 bases). The CDR3 spans 14 residues. V shed 6 bases and J shed 2 bases, with 14 bases lying between them. The V gene's germline CDR1 is MNHEY and CDR2 SVGAGI. The CDR3: CASRLRDSTYEQYF. CDR3 nucleotides: TGTGCCAGCAGACTACGGGACTCGACCTACGAGCAGTACTTC.

The V gene is TRBV28, the J gene TRBJ1-2, with D hard to call. This CDR3 has 13 residues. The germline V gene has CDR1 MDHEN and CDR2 SYDVKM. Trimming removed 4 bases at V and 8 bases at J, with 14 bases between. The CDR3: CASSYQASDGYTF. The CDR3 DNA reads TGTGCCAGCAGTTACCAGGCCTCGGACGGCTACACCTTC.

The chain has TRBV10-1 and TRBJ2-5, with D possibly TRBD1 on 5 matching bases. The CDR3 spans 15 residues. Germline V gene lookup returns CDR1 WNHNN and CDR2 SYGVQD (reference sequence). Trimming cost V 0 bases and J 1 base, with 9 bases left between them. The CDR3 reads CASSESRRGQETQYF. The CDR3 DNA reads TGCGCCAGCAGTGAGTCGAGAAGGGGCCAAGAGACCCAGTACTTC.

The genes are TRBV18 and TRBJ1-2; D gene unclear. V lost 3 bases and J lost 0, with 11 bases in between. This CDR3 region has 15 residues. Germline V gene sequence: CDR1 KGHSH, CDR2 LQKENI. CDR3 residues: CASSPPTEANYGYTF. CDR3 nucleotide sequence: TGTGCCAGCTCACCCCCGACGGAAGCTAACTATGGCTACACCTTC.

This sequence joins TRBV6-6 and TRBJ2-7; 7 nucleotides align to TRBD1. Trimming at V came to 6 bases and at J to 3 bases, leaving 8 bases not matched to a gene. Germline CDR1 and CDR2: MNHNY and SVGAGI (reference sequence). This CDR3 contains 14 residues. CDR3 DNA sequence: TGTGCCAGCAGATGGGACAGTCAAAGCTACGAGCAGTACTTC. This encodes CASRWDSQSYEQYF.

The J gene is TRBJ2-7, the V gene TRBV7-8; TRBD1 agrees at 8 bases. CDR3 length: 14 residues. Germline V gene data show CDR1 as SGHVS and CDR2 as FQNEAQ. Unmatched junction bases numbered 5, after V lost 1 base and J lost 6 bases. DNA for the CDR3: TGTGCCAGCAGCTTAGGGCCAGGGGGCCGCGAGCAGTACTTC. Translation gives CASSLGPGGREQYF.

This rearrangement joins TRBV18 to TRBJ1-2; tentative D call: TRBD1 (5 bases). This CDR3 contains 15 residues. V shed 3 bases and J shed 0 bases, with 11 bases lying between them. CDR1 and CDR2 from the germline V gene are KGHSH and LQKENI. CDR3 sequence reads: CASSPDGTPNYGYTF. DNA for the CDR3: TGTGCCAGCTCACCGGACGGGACCCCTAACTATGGCTACACCTTC.

This clone appeared a few times. The chain uses TRBV5-1 and TRBJ2-5; 12 positions match TRBD2. Germline CDR1 and CDR2: SGHRS and YFSETQ. The CDR3 runs 16 residues. J gave up 5 bases and V 0 bases, and 5 bases lay outside the gene matches. The CDR3 DNA follows: TGCGCCAGCAGCTTGGAAGGACTAGCGGGATTGGAGACCCAGTACTTC. It is translated as CASSLEGLAGLETQYF.

Here the CDR3 DNA reads TGCAGCGTCTCGAGAGCGGGAGGAGGGAATGAGCAGTTCTTC. It is translated as CSVSRAGGGNEQFF. The rearrangement uses TRBV29-1 and TRBJ2-1, with 9 bases lining up with TRBD2. Germline V gene sequence: CDR1 SQVTM, CDR2 ANQGSEA. V lost 6 bases to trimming and J lost 7 bases; unmatched junction nucleotides: 10. The CDR3 consists of 14 residues.